The 9 T cell receptor beta chains listed next were all sequenced from one sample in a study of T cell changes during pregnancy in multiple sclerosis (dated by TCRdb to between 2019 and 2020). Preparation of the library involved the immunoSEQ multiplex PCR assay. TCRdb retrieved this table from immuneACCESS and kept in-frame rearrangements only. Not all clones are present; in checked studies, unresolved V genes account for under half, and no reason is known for the remainder. The sample table contains roughly 40,000 clones; only one count was recorded for about 85% of them. Over 0.85% of the sample lies in the top ten. Sequences were derived from CD4+ T cells from peripheral blood mononuclear cells, sampled after pregnancy. These receptors were obtained from a female donor with multiple sclerosis, enrolled in a pregnancy study.

Note on this clone: At the DNA level, this CDR3 is encoded by other sequences in the same sample as well. The chain employs TRBV1 and TRBJ2-4; the table gives TRBD2 as D, unverified against the DNA. TRBV1 is an annotated pseudogene. The CDR3 length is 23 residues. The CDR3 bases are TGCACCAGCAGCCAAGATCCGAAGGGACTAGCGGGGGGGAGGTCGTTGGCCAAAAACATTCAATACTTC. Translation gives CTSSQDPKGLAGGRSLAKNIQYF.

The J gene is TRBJ2-7, the V gene TRBV28; 8 bases map to TRBD1. The CDR3 runs 15 residues. In germline, CDR1 is MDHEN, CDR2 SYDVKM. J lost 0 bases, V lost 7 bases, and 8 bases had no gene match. The chain's CDR3 is CASKPRDRFSYEQYF. Written as DNA, the CDR3 is TGTGCCAGCAAGCCACGGGACAGGTTCTCCTACGAGCAGTACTTC.

As regards this clone: The sample holds other DNA sequences that translate to the same CDR3. The CDR3 nucleotides read TGTGCCAGCAGCCCCGTCGGGGGACCTGTTTCTGGAAACACCATATATTTT. As protein: CASSPVGGPVSGNTIYF. The V gene is TRBV7-9, the J gene TRBJ1-3, with D perhaps matching TRBD1 (5 bases). The CDR3 runs 17 residues. Germline V gene sequence: CDR1 SEHNR, CDR2 FQNEAQ (reference sequence). Trimming stripped 5 bases from V and 1 base from J, with 18 bases between.

This clone occurred once. The V call is TRBV7-2, the J call TRBJ2-5; TRBD2 matches 11 bases. Germline CDR1 and CDR2: SGHTA and FQGNSA. V was clipped by 1 base and J by 2 bases; unmatched bases: 0. This CDR3 comprises 15 residues. The CDR3 sequence is CASSLVAGGQETQYF. As DNA, the CDR3 is TGTGCCAGCAGCTTAGTAGCGGGGGGGCAAGAGACCCAGTACTTC.

The J gene is TRBJ1-4, the V gene TRBV5-1; 10 positions agree with TRBD1. This CDR3 region has 14 residues. Germline trimming cut 4 bases from V and 5 bases from J; bases unmatched to any gene: 2. The germline gives CDR1 SGHRS, CDR2 YFSETQ. CDR3 nucleotide sequence: TGCGCCAGCAGCCAGGGACAGGGGAATGAAAAACTGTTTTTT. This sequence encodes CASSQGQGNEKLFF. The whole variable domain, remainder taken from reference TRBV5-1 and TRBJ1-4, is KAGVTQTPRYLIKTRGQQVTLSCSPISGHRSVSWYQQTPGQGLQFLFEYFSETQRNKGNFPGRFSGRQFSNSRSEMNVSTLELGDSALYLCASSQGQGNEKLFFGSGTQLSVL.

CDR3 sequence (DNA): TGTGCCAGCTCACCATGGGCAGTAGCGGGGACCCAAGAGACCCAGTACTTC. Amino acids: CASSPWAVAGTQETQYF. The chain is built from TRBV18 and TRBJ2-5, with TRBD2 identical over 8 bases. Germline CDR1 is KGHSH and CDR2 is LQKENI. The V segment lost 2 bases and the J segment 1 base; nucleotides outside the gene matches: 9. The CDR3 length is 17 residues.

This chain links TRBV10-3 with TRBJ1-1; D is possibly TRBD1 (5 bases). Germline assignment: CDR1 ENHRY and CDR2 SYGVKD. This CDR3 is built from 14 residues. V was clipped by 6 bases and J by 3 bases, with 14 bases between them. CDR3 nucleotide sequence: TGTGCCATCAGCAGCGGGGCATTGGACACTGAAGCTTTCTTT. This codes for CAISSGALDTEAFF.

The CDR3 DNA follows: TGTGCCAGCAGTTCCAACAGGGGGCGCGGCGATGAGCAGTTCTTC. It codes for CASSSNRGRGDEQFF. V usage is TRBV6-6 and J usage is TRBJ2-1; 9 bases map to TRBD1. In germline, CDR1 is MNHNY, CDR2 SVGAGI (reference sequence). CDR3 length: 15 amino acids. The J segment lost 8 bases and the V segment lost 4 bases, leaving 9 bases of the junction unmatched.

V and J are TRBV7-8 and TRBJ2-5, with D uncertain. This CDR3 region has 15 residues. From germline, CDR1 is SGHVS and CDR2 FQNEAQ. Trimming removed 0 bases at V and 7 bases at J, with 15 bases between. CDR3 in DNA: TGTGCCAGCAGCTTAGCGGAGAGCTGGGTTTCGACCCAGTACTTC. Its protein is CASSLAESWVSTQYF.